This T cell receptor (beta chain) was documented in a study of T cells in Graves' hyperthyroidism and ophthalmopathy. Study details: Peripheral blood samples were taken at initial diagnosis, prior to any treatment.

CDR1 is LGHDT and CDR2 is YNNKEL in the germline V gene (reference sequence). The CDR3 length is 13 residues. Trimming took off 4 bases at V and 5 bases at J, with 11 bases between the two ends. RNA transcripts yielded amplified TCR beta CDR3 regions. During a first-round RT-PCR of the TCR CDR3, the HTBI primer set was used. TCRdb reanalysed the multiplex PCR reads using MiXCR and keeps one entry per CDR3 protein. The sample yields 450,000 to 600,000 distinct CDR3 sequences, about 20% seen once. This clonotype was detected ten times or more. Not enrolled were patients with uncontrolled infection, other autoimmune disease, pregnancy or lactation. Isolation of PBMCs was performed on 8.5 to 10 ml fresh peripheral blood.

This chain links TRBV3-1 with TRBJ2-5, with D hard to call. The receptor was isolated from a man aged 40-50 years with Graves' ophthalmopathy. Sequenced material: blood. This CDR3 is CASSRTFGETQYF. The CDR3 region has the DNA TGTGCCAGCAGCCGGACGTTCGGGGAGACCCAGTACTTC.